This TCR beta chain was observed in a study of beta chain features in type 1 diabetes. For the study at large: Investigators examined 107,917,701 sorted cells across all samples. Study results and caveats: Shorter templates might be favored by PCR, and equally so in patients and in controls.

For this clone: The antigen is unknown.

Expressed TCRB transcripts got sequenced, as all isolated RNA was reverse transcribed. Samples of naive, central memory and regulatory T cells yielded a mean of around 3.4 million reads. Produced via immunoSEQ multiplex PCR; TCRdb's table is partial and in-frame only. The data show 500,000 to 700,000 clones, around 16% seen once. The germline gives CDR1 LNHDA, CDR2 SQIVND (reference sequence). CDR3 size: 16 residues. Trimming removed 4 bases at V and 0 bases at J, with 12 bases between. Sorted populations all had greater than 95% purity. The sequenced material came from naive CD4+ T cells from blood. The clonotype originates from a man younger than 35 in good health. This chain uses TRBV19 with TRBJ1-4; D is ambiguous. DNA for the CDR3: TGTGCCAGTAGTAAGAGGCAGGCCTCAACTAATGAAAAACTGTTTTTT. Translation gives CASSKRQASTNEKLFF.